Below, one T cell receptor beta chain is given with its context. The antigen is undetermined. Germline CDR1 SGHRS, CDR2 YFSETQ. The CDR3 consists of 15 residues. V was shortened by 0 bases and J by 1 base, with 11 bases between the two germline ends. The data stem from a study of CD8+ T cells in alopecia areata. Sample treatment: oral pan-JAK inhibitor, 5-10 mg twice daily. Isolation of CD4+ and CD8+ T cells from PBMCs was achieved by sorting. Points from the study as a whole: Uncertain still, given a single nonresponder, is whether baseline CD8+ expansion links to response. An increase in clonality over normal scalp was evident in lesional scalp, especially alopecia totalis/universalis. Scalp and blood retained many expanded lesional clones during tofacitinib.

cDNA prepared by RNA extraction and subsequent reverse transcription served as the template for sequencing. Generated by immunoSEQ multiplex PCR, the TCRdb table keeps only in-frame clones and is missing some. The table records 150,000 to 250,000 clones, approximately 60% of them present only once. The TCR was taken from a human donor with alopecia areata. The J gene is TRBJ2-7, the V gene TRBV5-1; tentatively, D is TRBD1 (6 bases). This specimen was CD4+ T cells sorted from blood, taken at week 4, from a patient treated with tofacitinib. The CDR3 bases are TGCGCCAGCAGCTTGGCCCGGGACACATCCTACGAGCAGTACTTC. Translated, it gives CASSLARDTSYEQYF.